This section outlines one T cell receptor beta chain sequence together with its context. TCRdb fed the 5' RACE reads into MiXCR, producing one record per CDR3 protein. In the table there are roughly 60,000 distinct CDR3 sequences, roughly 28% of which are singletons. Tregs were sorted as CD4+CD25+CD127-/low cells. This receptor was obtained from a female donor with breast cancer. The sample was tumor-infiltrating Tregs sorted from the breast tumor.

The CDR3 coding sequence is TGTGCCAGCAGCTTAGAGAGGGACTATGGCTACACCTTC. Translation: CASSLERDYGYTF. The chain links TRBV7-8 to TRBJ1-2; unclear D gene. Deletions cut 1 base from V and 3 bases from J, with 6 bases between. CDR3 length: 13 amino acids. Per the germline V gene, CDR1 is SGHVS and CDR2 is FQNEAQ.